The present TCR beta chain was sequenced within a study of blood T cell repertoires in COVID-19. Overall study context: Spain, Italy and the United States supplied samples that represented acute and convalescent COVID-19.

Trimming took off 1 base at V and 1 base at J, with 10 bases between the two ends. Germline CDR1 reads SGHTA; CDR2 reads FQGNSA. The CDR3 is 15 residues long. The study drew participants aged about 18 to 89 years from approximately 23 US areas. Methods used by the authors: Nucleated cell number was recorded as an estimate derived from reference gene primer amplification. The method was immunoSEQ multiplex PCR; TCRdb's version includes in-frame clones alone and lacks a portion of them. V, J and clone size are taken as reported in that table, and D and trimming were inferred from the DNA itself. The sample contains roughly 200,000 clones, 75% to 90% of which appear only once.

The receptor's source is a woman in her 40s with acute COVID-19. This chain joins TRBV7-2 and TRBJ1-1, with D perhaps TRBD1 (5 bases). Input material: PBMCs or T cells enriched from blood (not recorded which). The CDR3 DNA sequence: TGTGCCAGCAGCTTAGATTACAGGACGAACACTGAAGCTTTCTTT. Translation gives CASSLDYRTNTEAFF.